This T cell receptor (beta chain) derives from a study of identical twins. General study results and limits: Low generation probability was overrepresented in out-of-frame alpha sequences shared by twins. Memory repertoires showed no such pattern, whereas abundant cord blood beta clonotypes carried fewer insertions. These conclusions were based on statistical analysis (cross-sectional, not following the same donors).

This clonotype turned up a few times. What it binds is not known. TCRdb itself ran the 5' RACE reads through MiXCR, one entry per CDR3 protein. The sample shows 300,000 or so distinct CDR3 sequences, around 9.7% of them seen only once. Each donor (without exception) was a healthy Caucasian. This CDR3 is built from 16 residues. Germline-derived CDR1 and CDR2 are SGHDT and YYEEEE. The V and J ends lost 1 base and 6 bases, in that order; junction bases with no gene match: 8. These sequences were also reported in another study, on yellow fever vaccine responses in identical twins.

The sequencing sample was made of CD8+ T cells sorted from blood. This receptor was obtained from a young woman in good health. V usage is TRBV5-6 and J usage is TRBJ2-2; TRBD2 aligns across 8 bases. DNA of the CDR3: TGTGCCAGCAGCTTGTCACCGGGGGGGCTCGCCGGGGAGCTGTTTTTT. This codes for CASSLSPGGLAGELFF. Filled out from reference TRBV5-6 and TRBJ2-2, the complete variable domain reads DAGVTQSPTHLIKTRGQQVTLRCSPKSGHDTVSWYQQALGQGPQFIFQYYEEEERQRGNFPDRFSGHQFPNYSSELNVNALLLGDSALYLCASSLSPGGLAGELFFGEGSRLTVL.